Below are 27 T cell receptor beta chains sequenced from a single sample in a study of neurological immune-mediated disorders. TCRdb itself ran the 5' RACE reads through MiXCR, one entry per CDR3 protein. The sample consists of under 50,000 distinct CDR3 sequences, about 23% of them appearing once. What was sequenced was PBMCs. The receptors were sampled from a woman between 70 and 85 years old in good health.

This clonotype is labeled as medium-sized (0.01 to 0.1%). The rearrangement joins TRBV20-1 to TRBJ2-3; D is undetermined. This CDR3 is 12 amino acids long. Germline CDR1 reads DFQATT; CDR2 reads SNEGSKA (reference sequence). The CDR3 region has the DNA TGCGCCGAGGCTTCTAGCACAGATACGCAGTATTTT. This encodes CAEASSTDTQYF.

By sample fraction, this clonotype is medium-sized. CDR3 sequence (DNA): TGTGCCAGCAGTTTAGGGGTGTGGGCCTATGGCTACACCTTC. This codes for CASSLGVWAYGYTF. This chain joins TRBV12-3 or TRBV12-4 and TRBJ1-2; D not resolved. The CDR3 is 14 amino acids. V was cut by 1 base and J by 4 bases, with 10 bases left in between.

This clonotype came up a few times. V and J are TRBV12-3 or TRBV12-4 and TRBJ2-2; 12 bases line up with TRBD2. With V trimmed by 2 bases and J by 3 bases, 4 bases remained unmatched. CDR3 length: 17 amino acids. The CDR3: CASSLLAGGPDTGELFF. The CDR3 DNA sequence: TGTGCCAGCAGTTTACTAGCGGGAGGGCCGGACACCGGGGAGCTGTTTTTT.

J is TRBJ1-1 and V is TRBV18; D gene uncertain. The CDR3 totals 13 residues. With 10 bases removed from V and 1 base from J, the gap between germline ends came to 13 bases. Germline assignment: CDR1 KGHSH and CDR2 LQKENI. In nucleotides, the CDR3 is TGTGCCACCCTACAGAACCGGAACACTGAAGCTTTCTTT. It is translated as CATLQNRNTEAFF.

This clonotype was recorded at least ten times. The rearrangement joins TRBV3-1 to TRBJ1-1, with D hard to call. The CDR3 consists of 13 residues. Trimming removed 4 bases from V and 1 base from J, with 7 bases in between. Looked up from germline, CDR1 is LGHDT and CDR2 is YNNKEL (reference sequence). CDR3 DNA: TGTGCCAGCAGCCTAAACAGGAACACTGAAGCTTTCTTT. It specifies CASSLNRNTEAFF.

Many counts were recorded for this clonotype. The chain joins TRBV7-8 to TRBJ1-2; TRBD1 matches at 9 bases. This CDR3 is 14 amino acids long. V trimming: 5 bases; J trimming: 8 bases; junction bases outside the gene matches: 9. Germline V gives CDR1 SGHVS, CDR2 FQNEAQ. The CDR3 protein is CASSAGQGIRGYTF. In nucleotides, the CDR3 is TGTGCCAGCAGCGCGGGACAGGGAATTCGAGGCTACACCTTC.

This sequence joins TRBV2 and TRBJ1-6, with 7 bases that match TRBD1. CDR3 length: 14 residues. After removal of 7 bases from V and 14 bases from J, the junction contained 14 bases not matched to a gene. Germline V gene sequence: CDR1 SNHLY, CDR2 FYNNEI. CDR3 in DNA: TGTGCCAGCACCCGACAGGGAGTAGTTCAAGCCCTCCACTTT. Protein: CASTRQGVVQALHF.

V usage is TRBV2 and J usage is TRBJ1-4; tentative D call: TRBD1 (5 bases). Trimming took off 7 bases at V and 4 bases at J, with 16 bases between the two ends. The germline V gene encodes CDR1 SNHLY and CDR2 FYNNEI. The CDR3 extends over 15 amino acids. The CDR3 DNA is TGTGCCAGCATAAGGACAAATAGAATTAATGAAAAACTGTTTTTT. Encoded protein: CASIRTNRINEKLFF.

Judged by abundance, this clonotype is medium-sized. V and J are TRBV27 and TRBJ1-5, with D perhaps matching TRBD1 (5 bases). Germline loops: CDR1 MNHEY, CDR2 SMNVEV (reference sequence). The CDR3 loop spans 15 amino acids. Trimming left V 6 bases short and J 0 bases short, with 12 bases between. The CDR3 protein is CASSRDGYSNQPQHF. CDR3 nucleotides: TGTGCCAGCAGCCGGGACGGATATAGCAATCAGCCCCAGCATTTT.

This clonotype was observed many times. The gene calls are TRBV29-1 and TRBJ2-7; D call uncertain. CDR3 length: 10 residues. V lost 7 bases and J lost 5, with 9 bases in between. Germline V gene data show CDR1 as SQVTM and CDR2 as ANQGSEA. Written as DNA, the CDR3 is TGCAGCGGGCCGGTACACGAGCAGTACTTC. Protein sequence: CSGPVHEQYF.

This clonotype was seen at least ten times. The CDR3 coding sequence is TGCGCCAGCAGCCAGAGAGAAGGGGGAGGGGTTATTTACGAGCAGTACTTC. Its translation is CASSQREGGGVIYEQYF. The rearrangement links TRBV4-3 to TRBJ2-7; possibly TRBD2 for D (7 bases). The CDR3 sequence is 17 residues long. The V end lost 3 bases, the J end lost 4 bases, and 22 bases lay between the germline ends. Per germline, CDR1 LGHNA and CDR2 YSLEER.

There are many counts of this clonotype. This chain uses TRBV6-6 with TRBJ2-4; D perhaps matches TRBD2 (5 bases). Germline CDR1 reads MNHNY; CDR2 reads SVGAGI (reference sequence). V dropped 11 bases and J dropped 6 bases, with 20 bases sitting between them. CDR3 size: 14 residues. The CDR3 DNA is TGTGCCGCCGGGCAAGCCGCCGAGGGAAACATTCAGTACTTC. Encoded protein: CAAGQAAEGNIQYF.

There are many counts of this clonotype. The chain couples TRBV20-1 to TRBJ1-5; D ambiguous. This CDR3 contains 13 residues. In germline, CDR1 is DFQATT, CDR2 SNEGSKA (reference sequence). V was trimmed by 3 bases and J by 9 bases, leaving 15 bases between them. The CDR3 region is CSASRGVEWPQHF. The CDR3 DNA follows: TGCAGTGCTAGCAGAGGAGTAGAATGGCCCCAGCATTTT.

There are many counts of this clonotype. The genes are TRBV7-2 and TRBJ2-7; 13 bases agree with TRBD2. This CDR3 region has 14 residues. With V trimmed by 8 bases and J by 4 bases, 5 bases remained unmatched. CDR1 and CDR2 (germline): SGHTA, FQGNSA. CDR3 DNA sequence: TGTGCCAGCGGGGGACTAGCGGGATCGTACGAGCAGTACTTC. Translated: CASGGLAGSYEQYF.

This clonotype has ten or more counts. V usage is TRBV5-8 and J usage is TRBJ1-1, with D unresolved. This CDR3 contains 14 residues. Germline V gives CDR1 SGHTS, CDR2 YDEGEE. V was trimmed by 4 bases and J by 1 base, leaving 11 bases between them. CDR3 coding DNA: TGTGCCAGCAGCCCTACAGTGAAGAACACTGAAGCTTTCTTT. Its protein is CASSPTVKNTEAFF.

J is TRBJ2-1 and V is TRBV5-1; maybe TRBD1 (6 bases). The CDR3 runs 13 residues. CDR1 is SGHRS, CDR2 YFSETQ, per germline. With 4 bases removed from V and 6 bases from J, the gap between germline ends came to 11 bases. CDR3 sequence reads: CASSAGRGNEQFF. For the CDR3, the DNA is TGCGCCAGCAGCGCTGGCAGGGGCAATGAGCAGTTCTTC.

V gene TRBV25-1 combines with J gene TRBJ2-2; 7 bases fit TRBD2. The CDR3 consists of 14 residues. The ends lost 10 bases at V and 3 bases at J; junction bases unmatched: 8. Germline V gene sequence: CDR1 MGHDK, CDR2 SYGVNS. CDR3 amino acids: CATSGLLDTGELFF. In DNA form, the CDR3 reads TGTGCCACTTCGGGACTACTGGACACCGGGGAGCTGTTTTTT.

This chain uses TRBV20-1 with TRBJ2-7; D possibly matches TRBD1 or TRBD2 (5 bases each). The CDR3 has 14 residues. V gave up 5 bases and J gave up 2 bases, with 16 bases separating them. In germline, CDR1 is DFQATT, CDR2 SNEGSKA (reference sequence). The CDR3 DNA is TGCAGTGCTCACCACCGGGACGGGACCTACGAGCAGTACTTC. This sequence encodes CSAHHRDGTYEQYF.

This clonotype was counted only a few times. This rearrangement joins TRBV7-2 to TRBJ1-5, with unresolved D. The CDR3 contains 13 residues. The germline V and J ends were trimmed by 1 base and 5 bases, with 6 bases remaining between them. Germline V gives CDR1 SGHTA, CDR2 FQGNSA. The CDR3: CASSLGVYQPQHF. CDR3 DNA sequence: TGTGCCAGCAGCTTAGGCGTGTATCAGCCCCAGCATTTT.

The chain combines TRBV20-1 with TRBJ2-3, with TRBD2 matching over 10 bases. V was clipped by 7 bases and J by 1 base; unmatched bases: 5. The CDR3 extends over 14 amino acids. The germline gives CDR1 DFQATT, CDR2 SNEGSKA (reference sequence). The CDR3 DNA reads TGCAGTGTCTCAGCGGGGGGGCGCACAGATACGCAGTATTTT. Translated, it gives CSVSAGGRTDTQYF.

In this sample, this clonotype turned up many times. The chain carries TRBV5-1 and TRBJ1-2; the D is unclear. The CDR3 is 14 amino acids. Germline V gene lookup returns CDR1 SGHRS and CDR2 YFSETQ. Trimming removed 1 base from V and 6 bases from J, with 13 bases in between. This chain's CDR3 is CASSLRPPLDGYTF. In DNA, the CDR3 is TGCGCCAGCAGCTTGCGCCCTCCCCTCGATGGCTACACCTTC.

This clonotype has a count of ten or more. The rearrangement uses TRBV5-1 and TRBJ2-2; D is uncertain. Deletions cut 4 bases from V and 5 bases from J, with 15 bases between. The CDR3 contains 15 residues. The germline V gene has CDR1 SGHRS and CDR2 YFSETQ. The CDR3 here is CASSAPQLPTGELFF. For the CDR3, the DNA is TGCGCCAGCAGCGCCCCACAGCTACCTACCGGGGAGCTGTTTTTT. The whole variable domain, remainder taken from reference TRBV5-1 and TRBJ2-2, is KAGVTQTPRYLIKTRGQQVTLSCSPISGHRSVSWYQQTPGQGLQFLFEYFSETQRNKGNFPGRFSGRQFSNSRSEMNVSTLELGDSALYLCASSAPQLPTGELFFGEGSRLTVL.

The chain is built from TRBV9 and TRBJ2-3; D is perhaps TRBD2 (6 bases). Germline V gene lookup returns CDR1 SGDLS and CDR2 YYNGEE. The V end lost 3 bases, the J end lost 4 bases, and 12 bases lay between the germline ends. The CDR3 runs to 14 residues. The CDR3 sequence: CASSELLAADTQYF. Here the CDR3 DNA reads TGTGCCAGCAGCGAACTACTAGCCGCAGATACGCAGTATTTT.

The J gene is TRBJ1-4, the V gene TRBV10-2; D uncertain. V shed 0 bases and J shed 7 bases, with 9 bases lying between them. CDR3 size: 14 residues. Germline V gives CDR1 WSHSY, CDR2 SAAADI. This CDR3 reads CASSESTTVEKLFF. The CDR3 coding sequence is TGCGCCAGCAGTGAGTCGACGACTGTTGAAAAACTGTTTTTT.

This clonotype occurred many times. This rearrangement joins TRBV4-1 to TRBJ2-3; no clear D gene. The CDR3 has 13 residues. V lost 2 bases to trimming and J lost 3 bases, with 6 bases between them. CDR1 and CDR2 (germline): MGHRA, YSYEKL. Written as DNA, the CDR3 is TGCGCCAGCAGCCAATTAGGAACAGATACGCAGTATTTT. Its protein is CASSQLGTDTQYF.

This clonotype has a count of ten or more. This chain joins TRBV10-3 and TRBJ2-3; no reliable D call. V dropped 9 bases and J dropped 0 bases, with 13 bases sitting between them. The germline gives CDR1 ENHRY, CDR2 SYGVKD. CDR3 length: 14 amino acids. The CDR3 loop reads CAMTAGSSTDTQYF. The CDR3 nucleotides read TGTGCCATGACGGCCGGTTCTAGCACAGATACGCAGTATTTT.

V gene TRBV6-2 or TRBV6-3 combines with J gene TRBJ2-2, with D maybe TRBD1 (5 bases). This CDR3 has 17 amino acids. CDR1 MNHEY and CDR2 SVGEGT come from the germline V gene. Trimming cost V 7 bases and J 5 bases, with 23 bases left between them. This CDR3 reads CASKKIGQGKGTGELFF. CDR3 nucleotide sequence: TGTGCCAGCAAAAAAATTGGGCAGGGAAAGGGGACCGGGGAGCTGTTTTTT.